These 12 T cell receptor beta chains originate from one sample sequenced in a study of CD8 T cells in Susac syndrome. The authors reverse transcribed 0.5 to 1 ug RNA with random hexamers. TCRdb analysed the immunoSEQ multiplex PCR reads with MiXCR anew, one entry per CDR3 protein. Among 100,000 to 150,000 distinct CDR3 sequences listed, approximately 96% were seen once. Specimen: CD4+ T cells from PBMCs. The source is a human donor in good health.

In its sample, this clonotype was seen once. The CDR3, as DNA: TGTGCCAGCAGCTTAGTGGCCGGGGACACGTACGAGCAGTACTTC. Protein: CASSLVAGDTYEQYF. The chain has TRBV11-2 and TRBJ2-7, with a possible D match to TRBD1 (6 bases). CDR1 and CDR2 from the germline V gene are SGHAT and FQNNGV. The CDR3 consists of 15 residues. The ends were cut back, 1 base at V and 4 bases at J, with 14 bases in the middle.

The chain has TRBV4-1 and TRBJ2-2, with D perhaps matching TRBD1 (6 bases). The length of the CDR3 is 15 residues. Germline assignment: CDR1 MGHRA and CDR2 YSYEKL. The V and J ends lost 0 bases and 3 bases respectively, with 8 bases between them. CDR3 DNA: TGCGCCAGCAGCCAAGATCCAGGGGACACCGGGGAGCTGTTTTTT. It codes for CASSQDPGDTGELFF.

J is TRBJ1-5 and V is TRBV20-1; no clear D gene. CDR1 and CDR2 (germline): DFQATT, SNEGSKA (reference sequence). The CDR3 covers 18 residues. V was trimmed by 1 base and J by 5 bases, leaving 24 bases between them. Written as DNA, the CDR3 is TGCAGTGCTAGAGGGGGTTCCCGTTATATGCCTGGGGATCAGCCCCAGCATTTT. This encodes CSARGGSRYMPGDQPQHF.

The chain uses TRBV19 and TRBJ2-5; unclear D gene. Trimming stripped 5 bases from V and 4 bases from J, with 11 bases between. This CDR3 comprises 13 residues. CDR1 LNHDA and CDR2 SQIVND come from the germline V gene (reference sequence). CDR3 sequence (DNA): TGTGCCAGTAGTCCAAGCGCGGTAGAGACCCAGTACTTC. Amino acid sequence: CASSPSAVETQYF.

The gene calls are TRBV12-3 or TRBV12-4 and TRBJ1-1; D is perhaps TRBD1 (6 bases). The CDR3 length is 14 residues. V was pared by 7 bases and J by 7 bases, with 19 bases between. The CDR3 nucleotides are TGTGCCAGCACCCGCGGGGGGGCTCTAGGTGAAGCTTTCTTT. Protein: CASTRGGALGEAFF.

This chain connects TRBV29-1 to TRBJ1-4, with TRBD1 matching over 7 bases. Trimming removed 7 bases from V and 7 bases from J; junction bases left unmatched: 6. This CDR3 contains 12 residues. Germline loops: CDR1 SQVTM, CDR2 ANQGSEA. CDR3 coding DNA: TGCAGCGCAGGGGGAGGGAGTGAAAAACTGTTTTTT. This translates into CSAGGGSEKLFF.

This CDR3 reads CSVSGGAEQYF. CDR3 nucleotide sequence: TGCAGCGTTTCGGGGGGGGCCGAGCAGTACTTC. This chain uses TRBV29-1 with TRBJ2-7; 8 nucleotides line up with TRBD2. CDR1 is SQVTM and CDR2 is ANQGSEA in the germline V gene. The CDR3 totals 11 residues. V was pared by 5 bases and J by 6 bases, with 3 bases of the junction left unmatched.

The chain recombines TRBV12-3 or TRBV12-4 with TRBJ1-1; D is uncertain. This CDR3 has 14 residues. V shed 3 bases and J shed 0 bases, with 8 bases lying between them. The CDR3 DNA sequence: TGTGCCAGCAGTTTCAAGGGAATGAACACTGAAGCTTTCTTT. It yields the protein CASSFKGMNTEAFF.

The rearrangement joins TRBV5-6 to TRBJ1-1, with D maybe TRBD1 (6 bases). V was shortened by 2 bases and J by 4 bases, with 15 bases between the two germline ends. Germline CDR1 is SGHDT and CDR2 is YYEEEE. This CDR3 is 15 amino acids long. The CDR3 sequence is CASSFRTAKGTEAFF. CDR3 nucleotide sequence: TGTGCCAGCAGCTTTCGGACAGCTAAAGGCACTGAAGCTTTCTTT.

The gene calls are TRBV29-1 and TRBJ2-7; 10 bases align to TRBD2. CDR1 and CDR2 from the germline V gene are SQVTM and ANQGSEA. The CDR3 is 15 residues long. The J segment lost 6 bases and the V segment lost 5 bases, leaving 13 bases of the junction unmatched. CDR3 loop: CSVLGLAGGFIEQYF. For the CDR3, the DNA is TGCAGCGTTCTGGGTTTAGCGGGAGGTTTTATCGAGCAGTACTTC.

The chain carries TRBV28 and TRBJ1-1; D gene ambiguous. CDR3 size: 14 residues. Germline lookup yields CDR1 MDHEN and CDR2 SYDVKM. Trimming pared 4 bases from V and 8 bases from J, leaving 17 bases between. The CDR3 sequence is CASSSPRRKREAFF. CDR3 nucleotides: TGTGCCAGCAGTTCCCCCCGCAGAAAGAGGGAAGCTTTCTTT.

The J gene is TRBJ2-7, the V gene TRBV12-3 or TRBV12-4; 11 nucleotides agree with TRBD1. This CDR3 comprises 15 residues. Trimming removed 4 bases from V and 2 bases from J; junction bases left unmatched: 4. The CDR3 sequence is CASSSGTGGTYEQYF. CDR3 DNA: TGTGCCAGCAGTTCCGGGACAGGGGGGACCTACGAGCAGTACTTC.